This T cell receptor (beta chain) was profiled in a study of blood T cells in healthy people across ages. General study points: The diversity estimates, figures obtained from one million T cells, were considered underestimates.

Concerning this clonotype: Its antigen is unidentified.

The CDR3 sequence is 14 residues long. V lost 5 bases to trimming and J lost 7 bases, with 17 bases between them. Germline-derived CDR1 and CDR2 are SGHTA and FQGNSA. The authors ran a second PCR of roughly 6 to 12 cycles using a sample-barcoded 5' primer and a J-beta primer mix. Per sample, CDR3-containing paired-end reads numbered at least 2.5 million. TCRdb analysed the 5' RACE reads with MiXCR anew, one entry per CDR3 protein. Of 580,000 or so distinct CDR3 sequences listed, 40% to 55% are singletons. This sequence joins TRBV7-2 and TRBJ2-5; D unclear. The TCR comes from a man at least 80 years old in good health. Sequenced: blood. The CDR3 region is CASSPNGRSGTQYF. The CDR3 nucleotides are TGTGCCAGCAGCCCCAATGGCAGGTCGGGGACCCAGTACTTC.